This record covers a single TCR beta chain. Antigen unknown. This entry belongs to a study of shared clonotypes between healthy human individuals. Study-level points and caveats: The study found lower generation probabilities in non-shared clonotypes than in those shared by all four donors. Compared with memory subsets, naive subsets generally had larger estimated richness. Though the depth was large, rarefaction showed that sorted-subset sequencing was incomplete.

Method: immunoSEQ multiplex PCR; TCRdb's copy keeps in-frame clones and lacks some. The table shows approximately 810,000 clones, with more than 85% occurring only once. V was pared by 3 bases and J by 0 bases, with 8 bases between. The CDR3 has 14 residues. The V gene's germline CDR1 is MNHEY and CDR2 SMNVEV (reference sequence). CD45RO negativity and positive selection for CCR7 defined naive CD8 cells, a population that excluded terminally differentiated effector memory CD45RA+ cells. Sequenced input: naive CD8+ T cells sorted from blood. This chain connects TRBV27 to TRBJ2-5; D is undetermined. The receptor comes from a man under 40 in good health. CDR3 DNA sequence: TGTGCCAGCAGTTTCCTCGCAGACCAAGAGACCCAGTACTTC. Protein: CASSFLADQETQYF.